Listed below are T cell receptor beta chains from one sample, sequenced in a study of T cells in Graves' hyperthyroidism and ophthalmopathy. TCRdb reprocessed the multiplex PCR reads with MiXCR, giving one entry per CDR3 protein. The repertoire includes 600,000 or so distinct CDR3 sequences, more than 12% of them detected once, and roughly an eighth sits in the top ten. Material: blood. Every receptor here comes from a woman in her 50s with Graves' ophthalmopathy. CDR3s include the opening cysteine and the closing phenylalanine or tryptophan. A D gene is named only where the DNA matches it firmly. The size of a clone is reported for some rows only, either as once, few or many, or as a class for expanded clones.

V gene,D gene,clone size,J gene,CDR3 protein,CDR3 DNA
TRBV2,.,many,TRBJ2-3,CASSDRADTQYF,TGTGCCAGCAGCGACCGAGCAGATACGCAGTATTTT
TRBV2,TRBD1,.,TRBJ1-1,CASKTSGTVNTEAFF,TGTGCCAGCAAAACTTCCGGGACAGTGAACACTGAAGCTTTCTTT
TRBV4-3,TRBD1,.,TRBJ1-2,CASSQEGLGQGLFGYTF,TGCGCCAGCAGCCAAGAGGGGTTGGGACAGGGCTTGTTTGGCTACACCTTC
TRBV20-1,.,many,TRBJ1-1,CSPLPQGSTEAFF,TGCAGTCCTCTACCCCAGGGGAGCACTGAAGCTTTCTTT
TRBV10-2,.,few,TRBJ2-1,CASRLSWSFNEQFF,TGCGCCAGCAGGCTAAGTTGGAGCTTCAATGAGCAGTTCTTC
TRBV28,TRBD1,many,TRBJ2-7,CASSLDRENEQYF,TGTGCCAGCAGTTTAGACAGGGAGAACGAGCAGTACTTC
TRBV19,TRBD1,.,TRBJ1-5,CASSLRDSFNQPQHF,TGTGCCAGTAGTCTCCGGGACAGTTTTAATCAGCCCCAGCATTTT
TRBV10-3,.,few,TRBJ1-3,CAVKKDRSSGNTIYF,TGTGCCGTCAAGAAGGACAGATCCTCTGGAAACACCATATATTTT
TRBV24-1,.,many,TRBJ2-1,CATSDQDRHWGNEQFF,TGTGCCACCAGTGATCAAGACCGTCACTGGGGCAATGAGCAGTTCTTC
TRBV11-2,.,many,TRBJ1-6,CASSLEYGWDNSPLHF,TGTGCCAGCAGCTTAGAATACGGGTGGGATAATTCACCCCTCCACTTT
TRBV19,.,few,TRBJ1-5,CASSIRGSGQPQHF,TGTGCCAGTAGTATCAGGGGTTCCGGTCAGCCCCAGCATTTT
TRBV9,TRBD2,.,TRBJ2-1,CASSVVSGTYNEQFF,TGTGCCAGCAGCGTAGTGAGCGGGACCTACAATGAGCAGTTCTTC
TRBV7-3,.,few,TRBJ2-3,CASSLTTRLNGPTGILDLDTQYF,TGTGCCAGCAGCCTAACAACTAGGTTAAACGGACCTACAGGGATATTGGACCTTGATACGCAGTATTTT
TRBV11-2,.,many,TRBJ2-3,CASSLGGPMGTDTQYF,TGTGCCAGCAGCTTAGGAGGACCAATGGGGACAGATACGCAGTATTTT
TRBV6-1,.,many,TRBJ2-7,CASSLDRYYEQYF,TGTGCCAGCAGTCTAGACAGGTACTACGAGCAGTACTTC
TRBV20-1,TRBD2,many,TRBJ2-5,CSAPQAGVETQYF,TGCAGTGCTCCTCAAGCGGGAGTGGAGACCCAGTACTTC
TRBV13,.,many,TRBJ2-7,CASSFVGEDEQYF,TGTGCCAGCAGCTTTGTGGGAGAAGACGAGCAGTACTTC
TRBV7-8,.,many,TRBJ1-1,CASSSRRLNTEAFF,TGTGCCAGCAGCAGTCGGCGGTTGAACACTGAAGCTTTCTTT
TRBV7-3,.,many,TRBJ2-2,CASSHYGGELFF,TGTGCCAGCAGTCACTACGGCGGGGAGCTGTTTTTT
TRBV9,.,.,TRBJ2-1,CASSPSTPYNEQFF,TGTGCCAGCAGCCCGAGTACTCCCTACAATGAGCAGTTCTTC
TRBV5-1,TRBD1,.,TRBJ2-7,CASSLEDRVSHYF,TGCGCCAGCAGCTTGGAGGACAGGGTTTCGCATTACTTC
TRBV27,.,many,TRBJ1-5,CASRGTGYSNQPQHF,TGTGCCAGCAGAGGAACAGGGTATAGCAATCAGCCCCAGCATTTT
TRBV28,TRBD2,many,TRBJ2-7,CASSLGLAIEQYF,TGTGCCAGCAGTTTGGGACTAGCGATCGAGCAGTACTTC
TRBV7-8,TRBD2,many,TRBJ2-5,CASSLRRPSGRALVETQYF,TGTGCCAGCAGCTTAAGGCGGCCGAGCGGGAGGGCCTTGGTAGAGACCCAGTACTTC
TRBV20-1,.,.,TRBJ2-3,CSARDLEGAFLTDTQYF,TGCAGTGCTAGAGATCTCGAAGGGGCTTTTTTAACAGATACGCAGTATTTT
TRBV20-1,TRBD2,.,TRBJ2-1,CSARDAAGVSNEQFF,TGCAGTGCTAGAGATGCTGCGGGAGTTTCCAATGAGCAGTTCTTC
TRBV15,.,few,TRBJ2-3,CATGGGGGTDTQYF,TGTGCCACCGGGGGTGGCGGGGGCACAGATACGCAGTATTTT
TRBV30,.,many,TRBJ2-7,CAWSGGFSYEQYF,TGTGCCTGGAGCGGCGGGTTTTCCTACGAGCAGTACTTC
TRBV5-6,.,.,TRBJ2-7,CASSPVSVRGSEQYF,TGTGCCAGCAGCCCAGTGAGCGTGAGGGGTTCCGAGCAGTACTTC
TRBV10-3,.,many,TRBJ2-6,CAITDLSGANVLTF,TGTGCCATCACGGACCTCTCTGGGGCCAACGTCCTGACTTTC
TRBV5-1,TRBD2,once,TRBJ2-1,CASSQDPPGGPASEQFF,TGCGCCAGCAGCCAAGATCCTCCGGGAGGGCCGGCCAGTGAGCAGTTCTTC
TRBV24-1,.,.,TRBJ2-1,CATKGGKGPYNEQFF,TGTGCCACCAAAGGAGGGAAGGGTCCCTACAATGAGCAGTTCTTC
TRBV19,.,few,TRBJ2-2,CASTGVGGPGELFF,TGTGCCAGTACTGGGGTGGGGGGGCCCGGGGAGCTGTTTTTT
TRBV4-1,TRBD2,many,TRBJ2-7,CASSRKRERDEQYF,TGCGCCAGCAGCCGAAAGCGGGAGCGGGACGAGCAGTACTTC
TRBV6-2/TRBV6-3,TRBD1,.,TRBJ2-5,CASSWAGTASQETQYF,TGTGCCAGCAGTTGGGCCGGGACAGCGTCCCAAGAGACCCAGTACTTC
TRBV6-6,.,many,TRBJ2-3,CASSYSTGWDTQYF,TGTGCCAGCAGTTACTCGACGGGATGGGATACGCAGTATTTT
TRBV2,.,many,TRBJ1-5,CASTARFNQPQHF,TGTGCCAGTACAGCGAGATTCAATCAGCCCCAGCATTTT
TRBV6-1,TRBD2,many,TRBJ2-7,CASNKAGGPYEQYF,TGTGCCAGCAATAAAGCGGGAGGGCCGTACGAGCAGTACTTC
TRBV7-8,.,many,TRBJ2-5,CASSPRYIQETQYF,TGTGCCAGCAGCCCGCGATACATACAAGAGACCCAGTACTTC
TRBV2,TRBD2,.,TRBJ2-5,CASRGLAGDETQYF,TGTGCCAGCAGGGGACTAGCGGGAGACGAGACCCAGTACTTC
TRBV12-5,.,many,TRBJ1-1,CASGSPRGEAFF,TGTGCTAGTGGCTCTCCAAGGGGTGAGGCTTTCTTT
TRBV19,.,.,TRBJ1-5,CASNIAGYNQPQHF,TGTGCCAGTAATATAGCCGGGTACAATCAGCCCCAGCATTTT
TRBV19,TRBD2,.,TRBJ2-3,CASSFSGSPDTQYF,TGTGCCAGTAGTTTTAGCGGGAGCCCAGATACGCAGTATTTT
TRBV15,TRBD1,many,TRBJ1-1,CATSVQGYTEAFF,TGTGCCACCAGCGTACAGGGGTACACTGAAGCTTTCTTT
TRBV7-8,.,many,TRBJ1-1,CASGGGGKRNTEAFF,TGTGCCAGCGGTGGAGGGGGTAAGCGGAACACTGAAGCTTTCTTT